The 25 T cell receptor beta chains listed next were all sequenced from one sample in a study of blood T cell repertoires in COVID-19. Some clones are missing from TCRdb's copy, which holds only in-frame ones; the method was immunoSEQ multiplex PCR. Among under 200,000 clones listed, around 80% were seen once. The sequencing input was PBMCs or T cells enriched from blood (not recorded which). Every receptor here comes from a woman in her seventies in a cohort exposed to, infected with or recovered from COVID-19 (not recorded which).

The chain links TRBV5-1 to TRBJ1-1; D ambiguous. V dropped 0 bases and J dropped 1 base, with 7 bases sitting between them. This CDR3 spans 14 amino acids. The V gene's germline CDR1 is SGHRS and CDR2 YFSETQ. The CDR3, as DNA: TGCGCCAGCAGCTTGGGGGCAGCGAACACTGAAGCTTTCTTT. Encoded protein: CASSLGAANTEAFF.

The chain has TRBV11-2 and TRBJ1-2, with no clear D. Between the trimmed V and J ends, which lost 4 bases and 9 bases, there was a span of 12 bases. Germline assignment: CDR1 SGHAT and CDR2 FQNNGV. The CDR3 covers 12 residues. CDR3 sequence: CASSYGFYSYTF. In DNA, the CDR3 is TGTGCCAGCAGCTACGGGTTTTATAGCTACACCTTC.

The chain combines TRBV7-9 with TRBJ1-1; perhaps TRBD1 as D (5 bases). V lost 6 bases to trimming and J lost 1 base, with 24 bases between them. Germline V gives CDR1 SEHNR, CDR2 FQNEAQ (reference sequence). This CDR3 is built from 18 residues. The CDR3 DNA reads TGTGCCAGCAGACCGATACAATTTGACAGAAACTGGAACACTGAAGCTTTCTTT. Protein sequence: CASRPIQFDRNWNTEAFF.

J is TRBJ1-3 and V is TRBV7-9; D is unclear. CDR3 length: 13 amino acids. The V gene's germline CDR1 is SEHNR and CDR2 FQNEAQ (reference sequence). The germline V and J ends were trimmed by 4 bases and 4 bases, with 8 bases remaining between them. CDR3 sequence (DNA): TGTGCCAGCAGCTCTTTGGGCGGAAACACCATATATTTT. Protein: CASSSLGGNTIYF.

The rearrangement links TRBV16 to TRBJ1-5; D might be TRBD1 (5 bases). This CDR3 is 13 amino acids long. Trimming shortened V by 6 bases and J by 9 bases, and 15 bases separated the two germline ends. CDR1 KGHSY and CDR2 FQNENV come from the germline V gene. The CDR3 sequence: CASSPTGGRPQHF. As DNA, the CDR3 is TGTGCCAGCAGTCCCACCGGGGGTCGGCCCCAGCATTTT.

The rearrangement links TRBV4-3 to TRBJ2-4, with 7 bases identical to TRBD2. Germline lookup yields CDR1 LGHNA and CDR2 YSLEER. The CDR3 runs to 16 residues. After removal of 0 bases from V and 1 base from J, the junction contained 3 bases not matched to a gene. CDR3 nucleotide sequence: TGCGCCAGCAGCCAAGAGCCTAGCGGTGCCAAAAACATTCAGTACTTC. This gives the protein CASSQEPSGAKNIQYF.

DNA for the CDR3: TGTGCCAGCAGCTTACATGGGAGCACCATATATTTT. Protein: CASSLHGSTIYF. This sequence joins TRBV7-4 and TRBJ1-3; D is unclear. With 2 bases removed from V and 9 bases from J, the gap between germline ends came to 8 bases. This CDR3 spans 12 amino acids. Germline CDR1 SGHVT, CDR2 SQSDAQ.

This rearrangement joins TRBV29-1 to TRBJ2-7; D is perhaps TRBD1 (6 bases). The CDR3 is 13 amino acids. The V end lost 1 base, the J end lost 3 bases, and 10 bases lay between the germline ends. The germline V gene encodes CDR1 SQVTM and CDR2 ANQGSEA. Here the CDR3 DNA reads TGCAGCGTTGAAGTACGAGGGGGCTACGAGCAGTACTTC. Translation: CSVEVRGGYEQYF.

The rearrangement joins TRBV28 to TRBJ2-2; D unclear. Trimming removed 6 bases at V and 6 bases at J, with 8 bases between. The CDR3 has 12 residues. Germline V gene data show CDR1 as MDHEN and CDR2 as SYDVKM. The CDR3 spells CASRLRSGELFF. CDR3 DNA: TGTGCCAGCAGGCTGAGATCCGGGGAGCTGTTTTTT.

The CDR3 sequence is CASSQARVGNQPQHF. The DNA for the CDR3 is TGCGCCAGCAGCCAAGCCAGGGTGGGCAATCAGCCCCAGCATTTT. This rearrangement joins TRBV4-1 to TRBJ1-5; TRBD1 might be the D (5 bases). This CDR3 region has 15 residues. The V gene lost 1 base and the J gene lost 2 bases, with 9 bases spanning the gap. Germline V gene data show CDR1 as MGHRA and CDR2 as YSYEKL.

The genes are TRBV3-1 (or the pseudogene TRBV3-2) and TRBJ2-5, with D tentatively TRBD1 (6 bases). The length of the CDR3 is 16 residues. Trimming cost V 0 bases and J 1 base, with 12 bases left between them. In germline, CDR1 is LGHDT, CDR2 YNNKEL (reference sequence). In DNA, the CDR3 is TGTGCCAGCAGCCAAGACTCAGGGGCCTCCCAAGAGACCCAGTACTTC. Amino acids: CASSQDSGASQETQYF.

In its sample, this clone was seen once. The CDR3 nucleotides read TGTGCCAGTAGTACTTGGGACAGGAGGAGATGGGGTGAGCAGTTCTTC. The encoded protein is CASSTWDRRRWGEQFF. The gene calls are TRBV19 and TRBJ2-1; 8 nucleotides match TRBD1. This CDR3 comprises 16 residues. Losses at the gene ends were 4 bases for V and 9 bases for J; bases not matched to a gene: 14. Germline CDR1 LNHDA, CDR2 SQIVND (reference sequence).

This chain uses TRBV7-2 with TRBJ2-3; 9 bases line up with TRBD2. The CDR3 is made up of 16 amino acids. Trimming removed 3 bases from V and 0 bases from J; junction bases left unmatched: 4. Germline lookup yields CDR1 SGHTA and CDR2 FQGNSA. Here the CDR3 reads CASSLTSGVSTDTQYF. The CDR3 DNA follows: TGTGCCAGCAGCTTGACTAGCGGAGTTAGCACAGATACGCAGTATTTT.

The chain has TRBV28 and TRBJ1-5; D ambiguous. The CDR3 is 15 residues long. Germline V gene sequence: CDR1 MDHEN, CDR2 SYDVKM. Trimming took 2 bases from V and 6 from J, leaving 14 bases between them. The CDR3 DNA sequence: TGTGCCAGCAGTTTACCGTCAGCAGGAGGTCAGCCCCAGCATTTT. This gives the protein CASSLPSAGGQPQHF.

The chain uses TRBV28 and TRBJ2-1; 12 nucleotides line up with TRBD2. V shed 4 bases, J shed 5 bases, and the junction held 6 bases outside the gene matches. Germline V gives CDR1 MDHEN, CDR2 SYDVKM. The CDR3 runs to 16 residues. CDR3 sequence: CASSSTSGSPDNEQFF. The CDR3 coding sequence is TGTGCCAGCAGTTCGACTAGCGGGAGTCCCGACAATGAGCAGTTCTTC.

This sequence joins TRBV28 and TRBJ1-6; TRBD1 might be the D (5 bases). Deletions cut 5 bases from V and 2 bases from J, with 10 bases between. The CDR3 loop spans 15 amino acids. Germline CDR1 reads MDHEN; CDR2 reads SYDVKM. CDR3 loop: CASSTRAPYNSPLHF. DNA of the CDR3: TGTGCCAGCAGTACCAGGGCCCCCTATAATTCACCCCTCCACTTT.

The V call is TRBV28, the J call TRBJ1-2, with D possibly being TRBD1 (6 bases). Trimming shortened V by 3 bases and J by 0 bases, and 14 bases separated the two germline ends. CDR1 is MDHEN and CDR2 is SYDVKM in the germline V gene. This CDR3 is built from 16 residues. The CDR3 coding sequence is TGTGCCAGCAGTTTCCCACAGGGACTAGCTAACTATGGCTACACCTTC. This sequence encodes CASSFPQGLANYGYTF.

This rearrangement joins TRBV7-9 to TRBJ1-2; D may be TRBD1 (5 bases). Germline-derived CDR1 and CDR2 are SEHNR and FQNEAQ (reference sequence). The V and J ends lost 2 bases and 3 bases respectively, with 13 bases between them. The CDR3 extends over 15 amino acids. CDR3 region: CASSLLSGNDYGYTF. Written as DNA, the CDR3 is TGTGCCAGCAGCTTACTTTCAGGGAACGACTATGGCTACACCTTC.

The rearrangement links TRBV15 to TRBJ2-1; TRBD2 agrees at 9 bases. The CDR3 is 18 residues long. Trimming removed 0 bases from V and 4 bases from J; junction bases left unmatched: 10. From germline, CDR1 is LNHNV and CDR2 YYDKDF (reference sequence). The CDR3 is CATSRESSGSATYNEQFF. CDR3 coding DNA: TGTGCCACCAGCAGAGAAAGTAGCGGGAGCGCCACGTACAATGAGCAGTTCTTC.

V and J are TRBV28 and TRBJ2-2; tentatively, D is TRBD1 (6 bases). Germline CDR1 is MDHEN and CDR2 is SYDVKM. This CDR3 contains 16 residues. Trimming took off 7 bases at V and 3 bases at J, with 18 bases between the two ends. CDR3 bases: TGTGCCAGCACAAAATTTAGGACAGCCCACACCGGGGAGCTGTTTTTT. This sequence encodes CASTKFRTAHTGELFF.

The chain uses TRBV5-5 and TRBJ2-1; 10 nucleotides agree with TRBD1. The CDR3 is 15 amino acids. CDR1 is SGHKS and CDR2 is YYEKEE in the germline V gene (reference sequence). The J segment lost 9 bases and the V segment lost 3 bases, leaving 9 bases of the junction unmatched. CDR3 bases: TGTGCCAGCAGCTACCTAGCGACAGGGGGCGGTGAGCAGTTCTTC. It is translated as CASSYLATGGGEQFF.

The CDR3 sequence: CASSPTWGDYEQYF. CDR3 sequence (DNA): TGTGCCAGCAGCCCAACCTGGGGGGACTACGAGCAGTACTTC. This chain joins TRBV11-3 and TRBJ2-7, with D perhaps matching TRBD2 (6 bases). Germline-derived CDR1 and CDR2 are SGHNT and YENEEA. The germline V and J ends were trimmed by 5 bases and 3 bases, with 14 bases remaining between them. The CDR3 is 14 amino acids.

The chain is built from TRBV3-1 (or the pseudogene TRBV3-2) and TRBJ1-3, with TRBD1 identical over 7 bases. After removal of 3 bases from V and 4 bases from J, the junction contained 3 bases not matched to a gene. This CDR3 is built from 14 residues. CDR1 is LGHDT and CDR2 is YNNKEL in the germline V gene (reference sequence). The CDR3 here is CASSQMTGGNTIYF. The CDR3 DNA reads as TGTGCCAGCAGCCAGATGACAGGGGGAAACACCATATATTTT.

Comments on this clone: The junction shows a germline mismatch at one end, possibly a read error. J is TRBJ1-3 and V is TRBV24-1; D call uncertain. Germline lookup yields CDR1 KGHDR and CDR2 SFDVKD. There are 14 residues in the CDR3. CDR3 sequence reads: CATSDHSAGSTIYF. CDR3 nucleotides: TGTGCCACCAGTGATCACTCAGCGGGAAGCACCATATATTTT.

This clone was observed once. CDR3 protein: CASSAPTGAGNTIYF. CDR3 in DNA: TGCGCCAGCAGCGCACCCACAGGAGCTGGAAACACCATATATTTT. V and J are TRBV5-1 and TRBJ1-3, with D perhaps TRBD1 (5 bases). The CDR3 runs 15 residues. With 4 bases removed from V and 2 bases from J, the gap between germline ends came to 13 bases. The V gene's germline CDR1 is SGHRS and CDR2 YFSETQ. Supplemented by reference TRBV5-1 and TRBJ1-3, the full variable domain reads KAGVTQTPRYLIKTRGQQVTLSCSPISGHRSVSWYQQTPGQGLQFLFEYFSETQRNKGNFPGRFSGRQFSNSRSEMNVSTLELGDSALYLCASSAPTGAGNTIYFGEGSWLTVV.